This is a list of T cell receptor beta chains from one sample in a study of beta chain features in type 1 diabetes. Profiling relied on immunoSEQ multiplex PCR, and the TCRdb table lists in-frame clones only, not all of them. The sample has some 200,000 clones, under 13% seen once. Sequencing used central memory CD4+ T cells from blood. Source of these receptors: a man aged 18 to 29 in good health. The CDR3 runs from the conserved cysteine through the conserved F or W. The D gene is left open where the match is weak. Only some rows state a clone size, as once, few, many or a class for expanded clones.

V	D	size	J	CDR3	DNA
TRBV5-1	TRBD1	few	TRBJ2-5	CASSLGQGLETQYF	TGCGCCAGCAGCTTGGGACAGGGTCTGGAGACCCAGTACTTC
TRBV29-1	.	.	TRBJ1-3	CSVVPWEGNTIYF	TGCAGCGTTGTACCCTGGGAGGGAAACACCATATATTTT
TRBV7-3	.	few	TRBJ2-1	CASSLDPANEQFF	TGTGCCAGCAGCTTGGACCCGGCGAATGAGCAGTTCTTC
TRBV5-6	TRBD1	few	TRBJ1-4	CASSITGQGANEKLFF	TGTGCCAGCAGCATTACGGGACAGGGGGCCAATGAAAAACTGTTTTTT
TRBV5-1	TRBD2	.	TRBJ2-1	CASSSGLAGVNEQFF	TGCGCCAGCAGTTCGGGACTAGCGGGAGTGAATGAGCAGTTCTTC
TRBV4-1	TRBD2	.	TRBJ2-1	CASSLEWTSGYNEQFF	TGCGCCAGCAGCCTAGAGTGGACTAGCGGATACAATGAGCAGTTCTTC
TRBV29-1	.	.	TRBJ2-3	CSVGGGGGADTQYF	TGCAGCGTAGGGGGCGGGGGAGGGGCAGATACGCAGTATTTT
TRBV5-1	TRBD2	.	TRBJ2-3	CASSYTVASGSSTDTQYF	TGCGCCAGCAGCTATACCGTGGCTAGCGGATCTAGCACAGATACGCAGTATTTT
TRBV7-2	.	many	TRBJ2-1	CASSRSGSGRHEQFF	TGTGCCAGCAGCCGGAGCGGAAGTGGGAGGCATGAGCAGTTCTTC
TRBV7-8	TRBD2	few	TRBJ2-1	CASSLRREVTSYNEQFF	TGTGCCAGCAGCCTAAGGCGGGAGGTAACCTCCTACAATGAGCAGTTCTTC
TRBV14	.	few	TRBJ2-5	CASSQEEVSEEETQYF	TGTGCCAGCAGCCAAGAGGAGGTTAGCGAGGAAGAGACCCAGTACTTC
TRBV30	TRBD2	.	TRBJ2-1	CAWLRRLASSYNEQFF	TGTGCCTGGCTCAGGCGACTAGCCAGCTCCTACAATGAGCAGTTCTTC
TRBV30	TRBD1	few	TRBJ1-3	CAWSPGGGNTIYF	TGTGCCTGGAGCCCAGGGGGTGGAAACACCATATATTTT
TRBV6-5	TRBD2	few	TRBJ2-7	CASTGGRASEQYF	TGTGCCAGCACAGGCGGGAGGGCCTCCGAGCAGTACTTC
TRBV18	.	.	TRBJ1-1	CASSPRRDTEAFF	TGTGCCAGCTCACCCCGACGGGACACTGAAGCTTTCTTT
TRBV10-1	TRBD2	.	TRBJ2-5	CASSEGLAGGQETQYF	TGCGCCAGCAGTGAGGGACTAGCGGGAGGGCAAGAGACCCAGTACTTC
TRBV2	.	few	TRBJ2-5	CASSADNGRPQRETQYF	TGTGCCAGCAGTGCAGACAATGGGCGGCCACAGAGGGAGACCCAGTACTTC
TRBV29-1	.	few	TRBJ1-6	CSGSQGKGSPLHF	TGCAGCGGATCACAGGGTAAAGGTTCACCCCTCCACTTT
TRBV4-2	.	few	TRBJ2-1	CASSQVLGQYNEQFF	TGTGCCAGCAGCCAAGTTCTGGGGCAGTACAATGAGCAGTTCTTC
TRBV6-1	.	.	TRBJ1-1	CASSEAWRQVNTEAFF	TGTGCCAGCAGTGAAGCCTGGCGACAGGTGAACACTGAAGCTTTCTTT
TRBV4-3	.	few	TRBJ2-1	CASSQRSEQFF	TGCGCCAGCAGCCAGCGGAGTGAGCAGTTCTTC
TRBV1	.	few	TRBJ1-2	CTSSQVRSMVQGYGYTF	TGCACCAGCAGCCAAGTTCGTAGTATGGTACAGGGCTATGGCTACACCTTC
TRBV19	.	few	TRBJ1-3	CASSGTAGNTIYF	TGTGCCAGTAGCGGGACGGCTGGAAACACCATATATTTT
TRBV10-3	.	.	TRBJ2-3	CAISEKDTQYF	TGTGCCATCAGTGAGAAGGATACGCAGTATTTT
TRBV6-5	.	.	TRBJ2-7	CASIQAGPPYEQYF	TGTGCCAGCATCCAGGCCGGCCCGCCCTACGAGCAGTACTTC